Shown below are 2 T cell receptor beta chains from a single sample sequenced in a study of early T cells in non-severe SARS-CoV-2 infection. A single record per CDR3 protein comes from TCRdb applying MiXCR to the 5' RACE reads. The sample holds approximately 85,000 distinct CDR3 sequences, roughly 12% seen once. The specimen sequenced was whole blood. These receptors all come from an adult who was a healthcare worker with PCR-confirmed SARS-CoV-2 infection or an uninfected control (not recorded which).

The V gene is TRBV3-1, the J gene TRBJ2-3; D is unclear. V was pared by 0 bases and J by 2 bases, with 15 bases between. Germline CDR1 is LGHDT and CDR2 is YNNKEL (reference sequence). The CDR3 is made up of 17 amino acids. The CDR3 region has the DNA TGTGCCAGCAGCCAAGATCGAAGCGTCAGATACACAGATACGCAGTATTTT. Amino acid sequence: CASSQDRSVRYTDTQYF.

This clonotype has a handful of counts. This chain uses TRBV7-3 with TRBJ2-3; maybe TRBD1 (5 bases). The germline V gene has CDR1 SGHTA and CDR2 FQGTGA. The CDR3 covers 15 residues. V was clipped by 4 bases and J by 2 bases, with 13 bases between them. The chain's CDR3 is CASSSRTSATDTQYF. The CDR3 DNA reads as TGTGCCAGCAGCTCTCGGACAAGCGCCACAGATACGCAGTATTTT.